This TCR beta chain was sequenced in a study of blood T cell repertoires in COVID-19. Assay: immunoSEQ multiplex PCR; the TCRdb copy retains only in-frame clones and omits some. The sample consists of roughly 200,000 clones, roughly 80% of them appearing once. The sequence derives from a man aged 45-65 years who had recovered from COVID-19. Material: peripheral blood.

The CDR3 here is CASSLQGTSGSYFNEQFF. The CDR3 nucleotides read TGTGCCAGCAGTCTACAGGGGACTAGCGGGTCATATTTCAATGAGCAGTTCTTC. The gene calls are TRBV6-6 and TRBJ2-1; TRBD2 agrees at 12 bases. CDR1 MNHNY and CDR2 SVGAGI come from the germline V gene (reference sequence). The CDR3 is 18 residues long. Trimming at V came to 5 bases and at J to 6 bases, leaving 14 bases not matched to a gene.